One and the same sample provided the 13 T cell receptor beta chains below, sequenced in a study of regulatory T cells. The primer mix had 52 TRBV and 13 TRBJ primers. TCRdb's table, derived via immunoSEQ multiplex PCR, lists solely in-frame clones and lacks some. The data contain over 20,000 clones, roughly 88% of them seen just once; the ten biggest clones take up approximately 1.2%. Their antigens remain unidentified. Study-level results: In CD3G-deficient patients, conventional CD4+ T cells were enriched for hydrophobic CDR3 residues at positions 6 and 7.

The sample was conventional CD4+ T cells sorted from blood. Source of these receptors: a child under 18 with CD3G deficiency.

V gene TRBV11-2 combines with J gene TRBJ2-7, with 8 nucleotides matching TRBD1. The germline V gene has CDR1 SGHAT and CDR2 FQNNGV. V lost 4 bases, J lost 2 bases, and 1 base stayed unmatched. The CDR3 has 13 residues. The CDR3, as DNA: TGTGCCAGCAGCTGGGGACAGGCCTACGAGCAGTACTTC. Its protein is CASSWGQAYEQYF.

The chain is built from TRBV5-1 and TRBJ2-3, with 9 bases aligning to TRBD1. The CDR3 is 13 residues long. J gave up 8 bases and V 5 bases, and 6 bases lay outside the gene matches. In germline, CDR1 is SGHRS, CDR2 YFSETQ. CDR3 nucleotide sequence: TGCGCCAGCAGACCTTCGGACAGGGGTACGCAGTATTTT. Amino acid sequence: CASRPSDRGTQYF.

The chain recombines TRBV7-9 with TRBJ2-7; 10 bases fit TRBD2. Germline-derived CDR1 and CDR2 are SEHNR and FQNEAQ (reference sequence). This CDR3 region has 15 residues. Losses at the gene ends were 5 bases for V and 1 base for J; bases not matched to a gene: 5. The CDR3 loop reads CASSPSGSSSYEQYF. DNA of the CDR3: TGTGCCAGCAGCCCTAGCGGGAGCAGTTCCTACGAGCAGTACTTC.

The chain uses TRBV28 and TRBJ1-5, with D possibly TRBD1 on 5 matching bases. CDR3 length: 17 residues. Germline CDR1 reads MDHEN; CDR2 reads SYDVKM. The ends were cut back, 3 bases at V and 0 bases at J, with 15 bases in the middle. The CDR3: CASSFGGFGYSNQPQHF. The CDR3 DNA follows: TGTGCCAGCAGTTTCGGGGGATTTGGTTATAGCAATCAGCCCCAGCATTTT.

The gene calls are TRBV5-1 and TRBJ2-7; possibly TRBD2 for D (5 bases). In germline, CDR1 is SGHRS, CDR2 YFSETQ. Trimming removed 2 bases at V and 5 bases at J, with 23 bases between. This CDR3 region has 17 residues. CDR3 sequence (DNA): TGCGCCAGCAGCTTAAGTCCCGGTCGGGGATGGGATGACGAGCAGTACTTC. This codes for CASSLSPGRGWDDEQYF.

This clone has a single count. This chain uses TRBV5-1 with TRBJ2-3; possibly TRBD2 for D (6 bases). The CDR3 contains 15 residues. Germline V gene data show CDR1 as SGHRS and CDR2 as YFSETQ. V lost 0 bases, J lost 1 base, and 9 bases lay in between. The CDR3 protein is CASSLAGGRTDTQYF. For the CDR3, the DNA is TGCGCCAGCAGCTTGGCCGGGGGACGCACAGATACGCAGTATTTT.

The chain is built from TRBV5-1 and TRBJ2-6; D gene unclear. The CDR3 has 16 residues. The ends were cut back, 4 bases at V and 4 bases at J, with 15 bases in the middle. Germline V gene sequence: CDR1 SGHRS, CDR2 YFSETQ. The CDR3 DNA reads as TGCGCCAGCAGCCCCAAGGAATCTCTGGGGGCCAACGTCCTGACTTTC. Translating gives CASSPKESLGANVLTF.

CDR3 sequence reads: CASSSPGLAGAVFSYEQYF. CDR3 bases: TGTGCCAGCAGTTCTCCGGGACTAGCGGGAGCAGTTTTCTCCTACGAGCAGTACTTC. V usage is TRBV28 and J usage is TRBJ2-7; 14 bases agree with TRBD2. J gave up 0 bases and V 4 bases, and 11 bases lay outside the gene matches. The CDR3 spans 19 residues. Germline V gene lookup returns CDR1 MDHEN and CDR2 SYDVKM.

The gene calls are TRBV11-3 and TRBJ2-5; 10 positions match TRBD2. Trimming took 1 base from V and 1 from J; bases not matched to a gene: 9. Germline V gives CDR1 SGHNT, CDR2 YENEEA. The CDR3 is made up of 18 amino acids. The DNA of the CDR3 is TGTGCCAGCAGCTTAGGGATGCCGGGACTAGCGACCCAAGAGACCCAGTACTTC. Protein: CASSLGMPGLATQETQYF.

The chain recombines TRBV5-1 with TRBJ2-3; 7 bases match TRBD1. The CDR3 is made up of 14 amino acids. Germline V gene lookup returns CDR1 SGHRS and CDR2 YFSETQ. The ends lost 4 bases at V and 2 bases at J; junction bases unmatched: 4. In nucleotides, the CDR3 is TGCGCCAGCAGCCCGGGACAGTACACAGATACGCAGTATTTT. It specifies CASSPGQYTDTQYF.

The chain carries TRBV6-1 and TRBJ2-1, with 8 bases matching TRBD1. V lost 6 bases, J lost 9 bases, and 13 bases stayed unmatched. The CDR3 sequence is 15 residues long. CDR1 and CDR2 from the germline V gene are MNHNS and SASEGT. The CDR3 region has the DNA TGTGCCAGCAGAGGTCTCGAACAGGGGGTTGGTGAGCAGTTCTTC. This sequence encodes CASRGLEQGVGEQFF.

This clone counts as medium-sized. The J gene is TRBJ2-5, the V gene TRBV7-3; the D is unclear. This CDR3 is 14 amino acids long. Germline-derived CDR1 and CDR2 are SGHTA and FQGTGA. V shed 1 base and J shed 1 base, with 7 bases lying between them. Here the CDR3 DNA reads TGTGCCAGCAGCTTAAAACTGAGCCAAGAGACCCAGTACTTC. Translated: CASSLKLSQETQYF.

V and J are TRBV20-1 and TRBJ2-7; no firm D call. CDR3 length equals 11 residues. With 3 bases removed from V and 3 bases from J, the gap between germline ends came to 6 bases. The V gene's germline CDR1 is DFQATT and CDR2 SNEGSKA (reference sequence). The CDR3 DNA reads TGCAGTGCTAGTAATGACTACGAGCAGTACTTC. Translation gives CSASNDYEQYF.